Listed here are 3 T cell receptor beta chains from one sample, sequenced in a study of blood T cell repertoires in COVID-19. Clones were read by immunoSEQ multiplex PCR, and TCRdb kept only the in-frame ones, dropping some. The data hold almost 50,000 clones, with 84% observed a single time. The sequenced material came from peripheral blood. The receptor set was obtained from a man aged 50 to 60 with acute or convalescent COVID-19.

This clone appeared a few times. The chain has TRBV24-1 and TRBJ1-5; tentative D call: TRBD1 (5 bases). Deletions cut 2 bases from V and 4 bases from J, with 11 bases between. Germline V gene lookup returns CDR1 KGHDR and CDR2 SFDVKD. The CDR3 consists of 15 residues. CDR3 sequence (DNA): TGTGCCACCAGTGATTCCGGGACTAAGAATCAGCCCCAGCATTTT. Its protein product is CATSDSGTKNQPQHF.

CDR3 amino acids: CATSGTRGGTGELFF. The DNA of the CDR3 is TGTGCCACCAGCGGTACCCGGGGGGGCACCGGGGAGCTGTTTTTT. This chain joins TRBV15 and TRBJ2-2; 8 bases fit TRBD2. Germline V lookup: CDR1 LNHNV, CDR2 YYDKDF (reference sequence). The CDR3 sequence is 15 residues long. V dropped 5 bases and J dropped 4; count of bases not matched to a gene: 6.

This chain uses TRBV27 with TRBJ2-5; 7 bases map to TRBD1. The CDR3 length is 18 residues. With V trimmed by 2 bases and J by 5 bases, 17 bases remained unmatched. Germline CDR1 MNHEY, CDR2 SMNVEV (reference sequence). This CDR3 is CASSLGLRGYPPRETQYF. The CDR3 DNA is TGTGCCAGCAGTTTAGGGCTCAGGGGGTATCCCCCACGGGAGACCCAGTACTTC.